A selection of T cell receptor beta chains follows, all from one sample in a study of technical replicates of blood from a handful of donors. The table came from immunoSEQ multiplex PCR; TCRdb's copy has only in-frame clones and leaves some out. The top ten clones hold around 0.25% of a sample with about 85,000 clones, around 94% of them seen once. Sequencing input: T cells isolated from PBMCs. Receptors originate from a human donor in good health. CDR3s include the opening cysteine and the closing phenylalanine or tryptophan.

J	V	CDR3
TRBJ2-7	TRBV21-1	CASSKALWAYEQYF
TRBJ2-5	TRBV7-7	CASSMTTNEETQYF
TRBJ1-4	TRBV7-9	CASSLSQGQGEKKLFF
TRBJ1-1	TRBV27	CASSFYPGLNTEAFF
TRBJ1-1	TRBV13	CASSFTTAEAFF
TRBJ2-7	TRBV7-6	CASSLGTAATNEQYF
TRBJ1-1	TRBV6-5	CASSKAPGQAFF
TRBJ2-1	TRBV11-2	CASSLEPEIGQFF
TRBJ2-7	TRBV11-3	CASSLGATGSYEQYF
TRBJ1-1	TRBV7-9	CASSSRTSDRAAEAFF
TRBJ2-1	TRBV7-9	CASSFNSGSEQFF
TRBJ1-5	TRBV19	CASSRQPQGDQPQHF
TRBJ2-6	TRBV2	CASSEKEGPGANVLTF
TRBJ1-5	TRBV7-2	CASSFGGLQVNSNQPQHF